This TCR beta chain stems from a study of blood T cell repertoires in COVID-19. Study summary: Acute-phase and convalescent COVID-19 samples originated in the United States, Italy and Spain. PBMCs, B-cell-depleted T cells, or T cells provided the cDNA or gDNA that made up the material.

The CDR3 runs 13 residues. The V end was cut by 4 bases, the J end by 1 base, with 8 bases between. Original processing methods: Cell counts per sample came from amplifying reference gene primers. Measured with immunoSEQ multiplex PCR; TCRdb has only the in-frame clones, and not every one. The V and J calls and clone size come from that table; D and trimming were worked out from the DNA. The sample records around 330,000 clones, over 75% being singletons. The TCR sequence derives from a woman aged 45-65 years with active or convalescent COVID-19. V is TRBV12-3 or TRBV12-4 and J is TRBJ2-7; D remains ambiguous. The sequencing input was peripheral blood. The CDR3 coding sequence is TGTGCCAGCAGTTCCCCCCGTTCCTACGAGCAGTACTTC. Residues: CASSSPRSYEQYF.